This T cell receptor beta chain was retrieved from a study of T cells in Graves' hyperthyroidism and ophthalmopathy (dated by TCRdb to the late 2010s). Background for the entire study: Peripheral blood samples were taken at initial diagnosis, before any treatment was given. The study also compared thyroid tissue and blood T-cell repertoires from 5 to 7 Graves' hyperthyroidism patients. To identify TCR V-J signatures that set the groups apart, the researchers used a discovery cohort of more than 95 patients, made up of under 50 with Graves' ophthalmopathy and 57 with stable Graves' hyperthyroidism. An independent validation cohort of under 20 hyperthyroidism patients and 17 patients who later progressed to ophthalmopathy tested prospective prediction of ophthalmopathy. After blood sampling, hyperthyroidism patients were treated with methimazole at a starting dose of 30 mg daily, and ophthalmopathy patients were treated with high-dose intravenous methylprednisolone. The roughly 90 discovery patients were divided at random into training and test sets in a 7:3 ratio. TCR Vbeta CDR3 sequencing of 130 to 150 peripheral blood samples (about 45 ophthalmopathy, around 80 hyperthyroidism and around 17 progressor patients) is reported in the paper.

This clonotype was detected ten times or more. No cognate antigen has been identified for it. No much larger clone exists at a distance of one base, and base qualities are not known. Hyperthyroidism patients were newly diagnosed, with disease duration under 2 months, and aged 18 to 65 years. Patients with uncontrolled infections, other autoimmune diseases, pregnancy or lactation were excluded. Diagnoses were based on clinical symptoms, serum thyroxine and TRAb, thyroid ultrasound and orbital computed tomography. Blood from progressor patients was collected at the time of first diagnosis with hyperthyroidism, before any ophthalmopathy symptoms had appeared. Ficoll-Paque density gradient centrifugation was used to isolate PBMCs from about 10 ml of fresh peripheral blood. Progressor patients were first diagnosed with Graves' hyperthyroidism and then developed ophthalmopathy during follow-up. Total RNA was extracted with Trizol reagent, and quality was checked on an Agilent 2100 Bioanalyzer.

On the study overall, not on this receptor specifically: A 13 V-J signature model separated ophthalmopathy from stable hyperthyroidism, with roughly 88% sensitivity and approximately 81% specificity in cross-validation and 80%/75% in testing. In validation, the model predicted progression to ophthalmopathy a median of about 6.8 months before onset, with roughly 71% sensitivity and roughly 79% specificity. No statistical method was used to fix the sample size in advance, and group allocation was not hidden from the investigators. Most expanded thyroid clonotypes (frequency above 0.001) were also detected in blood, suggesting blood repertoires may reflect thyroid immune responses.

The germline V gene (reference sequence) supplies CDR1 SEHNR and CDR2 FQNEAQ. Its CDR3 holds 15 amino acids, cysteine through phenylalanine. Only the CDR3 region is kept as DNA, spanning 45 bases read in frame from base 1. The germline ends are 15 bases apart after V is trimmed by 5 bases and J by 4 bases. TCR beta CDR3 regions were amplified from RNA transcripts. A first-round RT-PCR of the TCR CDR3 used the HTBI primer set with the Qiagen OneStep RT-PCR kit. Libraries were constructed in a second round of multiplex PCR, after which size selection and purification were carried out. Sequencing of the libraries was done on an Illumina HiSeq2000 using paired-end 100 bp reads. On the study's bioinformatics: SOAPnuke was used to process the raw data, with reads discarded if the reads contained adapters or uncalled bases, had a mean Phred below 15, or lacked an exact constant-primer or identifier match. High-quality paired reads were merged with COPE v1.2.5, and unique nucleotide sequences were defined as clonotypes. MiTCR v1.1 was used to align the clonotypes against IMGT TRBV, TRBD and TRBJ reference segments. Analysis was restricted to V-J combinations with a frequency above 0.0001, which covered 98% to 99.2% of repertoires. The TCS score was defined as F50 (clonal expansion) divided by E x V (chaos), with BLOSUM62-based TCRdist calculated between CDR3 peptides within each V-J. Welch's t-statistics and random forest reduced 500 to 550 V-J features to 13, which were used in a naive Bayes classifier (R e1071). Using fastp trimming at Q25 and MiXCR clonotype assembly, TCRdb reanalyzed the public sequencing data and kept in-frame beta chains. Entries that share a CDR3 protein sequence are merged under the most common genes and DNA. Clone size and V and J calls follow TCRdb, not the original study. Present in this sample are fewer than 450,000 distinct CDR3 sequences, 17% of which were seen just once. Together, the top ten hold approximately 30% of the sample.

The chain joins TRBV7-9 to TRBJ2-1, with no D gene named confidently. Specimen: blood. The receptor's source is a woman aged 25 to 39 with Graves' hyperthyroidism that later progressed to Graves' ophthalmopathy. The DNA sequence is TGTGCCAGCAGCCTCCACAGTAGGCTGTACAATGAGCAGTTCTTC. Protein translation: CASSLHSRLYNEQFF.